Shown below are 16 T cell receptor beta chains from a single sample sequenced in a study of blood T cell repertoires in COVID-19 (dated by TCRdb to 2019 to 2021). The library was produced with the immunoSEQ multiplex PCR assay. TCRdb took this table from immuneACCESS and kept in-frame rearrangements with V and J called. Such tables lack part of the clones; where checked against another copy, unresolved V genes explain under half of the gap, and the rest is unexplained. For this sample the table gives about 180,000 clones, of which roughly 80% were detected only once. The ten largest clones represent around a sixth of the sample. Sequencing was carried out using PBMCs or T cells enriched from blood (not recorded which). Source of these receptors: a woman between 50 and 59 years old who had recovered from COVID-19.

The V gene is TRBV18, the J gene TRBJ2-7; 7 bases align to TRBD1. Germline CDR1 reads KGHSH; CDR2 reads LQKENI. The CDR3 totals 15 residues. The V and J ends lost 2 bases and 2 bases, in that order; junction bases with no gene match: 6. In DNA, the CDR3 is TGTGCCAGCTCACCATCCCGACAGGGCGCCTACGAGCAGTACTTC. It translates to CASSPSRQGAYEQYF.

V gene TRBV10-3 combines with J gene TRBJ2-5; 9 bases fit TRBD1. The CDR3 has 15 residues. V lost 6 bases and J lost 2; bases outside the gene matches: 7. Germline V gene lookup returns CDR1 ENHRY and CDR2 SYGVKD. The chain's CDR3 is CAIRAGTGQQETQYF. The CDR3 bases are TGTGCCATCAGAGCTGGGACAGGGCAGCAAGAGACCCAGTACTTC.

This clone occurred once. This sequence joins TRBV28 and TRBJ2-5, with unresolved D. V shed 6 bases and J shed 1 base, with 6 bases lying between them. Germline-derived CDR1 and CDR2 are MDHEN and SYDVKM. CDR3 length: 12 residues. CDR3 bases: TGTGCCAGCAGCCCCTTCCAAGAGACCCAGTACTTC. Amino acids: CASSPFQETQYF.

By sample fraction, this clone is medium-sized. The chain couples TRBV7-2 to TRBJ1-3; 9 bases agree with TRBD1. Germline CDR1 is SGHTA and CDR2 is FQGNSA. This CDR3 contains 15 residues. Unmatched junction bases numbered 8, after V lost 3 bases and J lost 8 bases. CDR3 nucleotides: TGTGCCAGCAGCTTGCAACAGGGGGCCGGACACACCATATATTTT. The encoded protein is CASSLQQGAGHTIYF.

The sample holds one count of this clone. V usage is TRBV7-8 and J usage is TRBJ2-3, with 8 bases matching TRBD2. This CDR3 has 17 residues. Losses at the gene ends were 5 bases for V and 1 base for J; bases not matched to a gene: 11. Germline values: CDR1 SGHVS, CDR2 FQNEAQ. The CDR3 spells CASSRGGLARGTDTQYF. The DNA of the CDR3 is TGTGCCAGCAGCCGCGGGGGGCTAGCGAGGGGCACAGATACGCAGTATTTT.

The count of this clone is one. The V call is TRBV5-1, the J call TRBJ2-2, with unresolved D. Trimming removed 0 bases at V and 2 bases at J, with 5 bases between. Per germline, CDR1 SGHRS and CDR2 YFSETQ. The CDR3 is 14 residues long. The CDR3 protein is CASSLDTNTGELFF. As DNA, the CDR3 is TGCGCCAGCAGCTTGGATACTAACACCGGGGAGCTGTTTTTT.

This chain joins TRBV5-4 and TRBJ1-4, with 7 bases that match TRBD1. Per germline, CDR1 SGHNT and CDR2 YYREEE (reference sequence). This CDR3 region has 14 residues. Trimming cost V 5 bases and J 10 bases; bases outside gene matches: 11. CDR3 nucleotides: TGTGCCAGCAGTAGGGACAGCTCCCAGGGAAAACTGTTTTTT. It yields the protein CASSRDSSQGKLFF. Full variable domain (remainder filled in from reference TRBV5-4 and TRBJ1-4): ETGVTQSPTHLIKTRGQQVTLRCSSQSGHNTVSWYQQALGQGPQFIFQYYREEENGRGNFPPRFSGLQFPNYSSELNVNALELDDSALYLCASSRDSSQGKLFFGSGTQLSVL.

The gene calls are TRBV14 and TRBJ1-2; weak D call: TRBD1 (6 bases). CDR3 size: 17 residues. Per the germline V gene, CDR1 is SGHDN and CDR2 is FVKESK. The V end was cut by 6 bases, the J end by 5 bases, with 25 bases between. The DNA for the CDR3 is TGTGCCAGCAGAATGCGCACTGGACAGTCGAAGAGGTATGGCTACACCTTC. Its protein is CASRMRTGQSKRYGYTF.

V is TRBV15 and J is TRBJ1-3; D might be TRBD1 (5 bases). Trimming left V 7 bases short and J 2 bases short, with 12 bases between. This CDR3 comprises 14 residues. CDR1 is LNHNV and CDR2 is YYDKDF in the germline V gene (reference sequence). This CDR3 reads CATTEWGAGNTIYF. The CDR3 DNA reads TGTGCCACCACCGAGTGGGGGGCTGGAAACACCATATATTTT.

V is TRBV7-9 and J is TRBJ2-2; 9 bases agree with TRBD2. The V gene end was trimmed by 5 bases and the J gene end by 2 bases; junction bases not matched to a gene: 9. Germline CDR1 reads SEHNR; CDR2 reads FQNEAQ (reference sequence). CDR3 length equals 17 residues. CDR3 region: CASSRGLAGRNTGELFF. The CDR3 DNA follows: TGTGCCAGCAGCCGGGGGCTAGCGGGGCGAAACACCGGGGAGCTGTTTTTT.

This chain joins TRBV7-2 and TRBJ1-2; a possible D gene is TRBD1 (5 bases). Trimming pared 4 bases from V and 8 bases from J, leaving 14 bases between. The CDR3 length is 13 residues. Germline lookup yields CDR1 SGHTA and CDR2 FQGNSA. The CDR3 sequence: CASSSTVRGGYTF. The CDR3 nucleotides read TGTGCCAGCAGCTCCACAGTTAGGGGAGGCTACACCTTC.

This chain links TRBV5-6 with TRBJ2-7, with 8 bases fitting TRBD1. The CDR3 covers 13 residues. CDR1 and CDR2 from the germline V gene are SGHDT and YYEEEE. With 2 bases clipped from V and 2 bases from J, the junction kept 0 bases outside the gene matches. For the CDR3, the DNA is TGTGCCAGCAGCTTACAGGGGGCCTACGAGCAGTACTTC. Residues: CASSLQGAYEQYF.

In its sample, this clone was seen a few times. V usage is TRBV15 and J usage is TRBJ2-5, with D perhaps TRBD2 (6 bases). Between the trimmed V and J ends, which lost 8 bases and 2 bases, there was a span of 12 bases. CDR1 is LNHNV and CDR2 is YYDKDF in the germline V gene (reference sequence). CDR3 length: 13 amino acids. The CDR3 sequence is CATEEGPQETQYF. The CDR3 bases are TGTGCCACCGAGGAGGGGCCGCAAGAGACCCAGTACTTC.

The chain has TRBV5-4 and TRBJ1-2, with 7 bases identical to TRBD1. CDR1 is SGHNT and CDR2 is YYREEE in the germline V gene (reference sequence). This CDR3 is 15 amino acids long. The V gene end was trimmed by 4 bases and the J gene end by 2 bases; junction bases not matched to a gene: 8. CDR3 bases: TGTGCCAGCAGCCCCGCGACAGGGACCAACTATGGCTACACCTTC. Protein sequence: CASSPATGTNYGYTF.

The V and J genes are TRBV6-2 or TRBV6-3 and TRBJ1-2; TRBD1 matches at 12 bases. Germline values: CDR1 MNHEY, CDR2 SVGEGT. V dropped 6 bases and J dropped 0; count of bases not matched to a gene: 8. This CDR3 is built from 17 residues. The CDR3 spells CASSRSGTGGANYGYTF. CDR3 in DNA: TGTGCCAGCAGCCGCTCCGGGACAGGGGGCGCTAACTATGGCTACACCTTC.

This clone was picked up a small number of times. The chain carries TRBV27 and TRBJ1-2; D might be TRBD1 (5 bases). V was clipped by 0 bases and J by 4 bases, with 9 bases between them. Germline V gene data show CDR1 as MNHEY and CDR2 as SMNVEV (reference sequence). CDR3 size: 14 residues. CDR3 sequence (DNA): TGTGCCAGCAGTTTATCTGGGGGGGTCTATGGCTACACCTTC. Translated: CASSLSGGVYGYTF.